Each of the 2 T cell receptor beta chains below was sequenced from the same sample in a study of blood T cell repertoires in COVID-19. Data came from immunoSEQ multiplex PCR; TCRdb stores just in-frame clones and leaves some out. The data show about 220,000 clones, under 90% seen once. The sample was peripheral blood. The receptors derive from a man aged 30 to 45 with active or convalescent COVID-19.

The chain carries TRBV19 and TRBJ1-1; maybe TRBD1 (6 bases). Trimming pared 3 bases from V and 4 bases from J, leaving 9 bases between. The CDR3 consists of 13 residues. Germline V gene sequence: CDR1 LNHDA, CDR2 SQIVND (reference sequence). The CDR3: CASSIQGSTEAFF. The CDR3, as DNA: TGTGCCAGTAGTATTCAGGGGTCCACTGAAGCTTTCTTT.

The chain couples TRBV9 to TRBJ1-5; D perhaps matches TRBD1 (5 bases). The CDR3 contains 13 residues. Trimming took 4 bases from V and 3 from J, leaving 8 bases between them. CDR1 SGDLS and CDR2 YYNGEE come from the germline V gene. The chain's CDR3 is CASSRQPNQPQHF. For the CDR3, the DNA is TGTGCCAGCAGCCGACAGCCCAATCAGCCCCAGCATTTT.